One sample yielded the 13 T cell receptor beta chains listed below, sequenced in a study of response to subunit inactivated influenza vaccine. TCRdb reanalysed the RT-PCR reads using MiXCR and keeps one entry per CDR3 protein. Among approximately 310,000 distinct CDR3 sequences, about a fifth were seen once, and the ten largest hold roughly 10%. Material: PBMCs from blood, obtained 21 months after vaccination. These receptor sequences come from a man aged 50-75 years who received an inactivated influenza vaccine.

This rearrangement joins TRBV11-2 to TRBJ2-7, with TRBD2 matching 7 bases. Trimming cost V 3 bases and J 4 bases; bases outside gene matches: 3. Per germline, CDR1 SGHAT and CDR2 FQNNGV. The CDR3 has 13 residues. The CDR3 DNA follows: TGTGCCAGCAGCTTTGGGACTAATTACGAGCAGTACTTC. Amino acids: CASSFGTNYEQYF.

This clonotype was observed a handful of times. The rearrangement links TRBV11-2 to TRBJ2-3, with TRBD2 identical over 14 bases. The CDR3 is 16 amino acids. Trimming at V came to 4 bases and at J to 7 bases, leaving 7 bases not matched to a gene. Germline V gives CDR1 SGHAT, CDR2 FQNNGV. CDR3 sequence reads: CASSSPTSGGVNTQYF. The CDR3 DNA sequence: TGTGCCAGCAGCTCCCCGACTAGCGGGGGGGTAAATACGCAGTATTTT.

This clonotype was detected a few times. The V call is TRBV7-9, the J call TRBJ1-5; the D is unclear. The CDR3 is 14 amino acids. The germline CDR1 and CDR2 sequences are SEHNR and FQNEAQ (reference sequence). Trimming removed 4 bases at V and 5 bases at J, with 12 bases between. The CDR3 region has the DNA TGTGCCAGCAGCTCCCTAGGCTTGGATCAGCCCCAGCATTTT. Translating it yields CASSSLGLDQPQHF. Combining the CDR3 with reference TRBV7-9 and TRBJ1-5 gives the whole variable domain DTGVSQNPRHKITKRGQNVTFRCDPISEHNRLYWYRQTLGQGPEFLTYFQNEAQLEKSRLLSDRFSAERPKGSFSTLEIQRTEQGDSAMYLCASSSLGLDQPQHFGDGTRLSIL.

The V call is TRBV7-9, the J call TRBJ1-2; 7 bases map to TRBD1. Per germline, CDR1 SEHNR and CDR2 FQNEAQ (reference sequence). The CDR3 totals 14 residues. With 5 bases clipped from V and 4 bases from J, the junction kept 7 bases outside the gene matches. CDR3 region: CASSTPGQPYGYTF. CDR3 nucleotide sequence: TGTGCCAGCAGCACCCCGGGACAGCCCTATGGCTACACCTTC.

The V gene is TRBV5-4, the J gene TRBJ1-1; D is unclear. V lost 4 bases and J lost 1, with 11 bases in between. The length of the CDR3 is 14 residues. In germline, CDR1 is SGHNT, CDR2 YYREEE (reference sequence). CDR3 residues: CASSPRAQNTEAFF. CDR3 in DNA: TGTGCCAGCAGCCCCCGGGCCCAGAACACTGAAGCTTTCTTT.

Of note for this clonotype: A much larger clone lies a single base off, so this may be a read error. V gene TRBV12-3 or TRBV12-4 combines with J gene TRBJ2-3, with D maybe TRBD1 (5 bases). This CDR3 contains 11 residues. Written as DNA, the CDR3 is TGTGCCAGCAGTCAGACAGATATGCAGTATTTT. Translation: CASSQTDMQYF.

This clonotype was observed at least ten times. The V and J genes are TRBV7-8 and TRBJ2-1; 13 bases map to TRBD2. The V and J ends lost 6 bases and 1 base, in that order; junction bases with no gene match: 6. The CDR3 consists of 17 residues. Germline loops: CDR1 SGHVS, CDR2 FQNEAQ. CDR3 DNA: TGTGCCAGCAGTTGGACTAGCGGGAGTTTATCCTACAATGAGCAGTTCTTC. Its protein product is CASSWTSGSLSYNEQFF.

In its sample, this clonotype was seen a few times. The chain's CDR3 is CSARGLTSASTDTQYF. In DNA form, the CDR3 reads TGCAGTGCTAGAGGCCTGACTAGTGCTAGCACAGATACGCAGTATTTT. This rearrangement joins TRBV20-1 to TRBJ2-3, with a weak D call TRBD2 (6 bases). Trimming left V 1 base short and J 0 bases short, with 14 bases between. Germline V lookup: CDR1 DFQATT, CDR2 SNEGSKA (reference sequence). The CDR3 length is 16 residues.

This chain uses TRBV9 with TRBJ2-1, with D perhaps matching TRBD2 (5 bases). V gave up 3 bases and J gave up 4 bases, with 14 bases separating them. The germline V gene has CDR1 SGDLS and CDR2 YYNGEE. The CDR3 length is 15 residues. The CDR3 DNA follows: TGTGCCAGCAGCGCGGGGTTCACAGAGTACAATGAGCAGTTCTTC. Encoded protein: CASSAGFTEYNEQFF. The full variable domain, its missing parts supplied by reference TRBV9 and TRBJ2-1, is DSGVTQTPKHLITATGQRVTLRCSPRSGDLSVYWYQQSLDQGLQFLIQYYNGEERAKGNILERFSAQQFPDLHSELNLSSLELGDSALYFCASSAGFTEYNEQFFGPGTRLTVL.

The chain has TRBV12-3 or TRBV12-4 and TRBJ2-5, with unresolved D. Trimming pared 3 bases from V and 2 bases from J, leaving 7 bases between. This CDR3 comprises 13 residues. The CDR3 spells CASSFFKQETQYF. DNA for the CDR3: TGTGCCAGCAGTTTCTTCAAGCAAGAGACCCAGTACTTC.

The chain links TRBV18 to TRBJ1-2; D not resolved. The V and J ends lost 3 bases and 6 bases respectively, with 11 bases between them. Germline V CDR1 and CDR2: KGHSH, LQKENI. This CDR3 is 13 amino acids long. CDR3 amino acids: CASSPESSHGYTF. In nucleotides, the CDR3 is TGTGCCAGCTCACCGGAGAGTTCGCATGGCTACACCTTC.

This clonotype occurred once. CDR3 protein: CASRRGTGAYEQYF. CDR3 in DNA: TGTGCCAGCAGACGCGGGACAGGGGCCTACGAGCAGTACTTC. J is TRBJ2-7 and V is TRBV6-2 or TRBV6-3; 10 positions match TRBD1. The J segment lost 2 bases and the V segment lost 6 bases, leaving 4 bases of the junction unmatched. The CDR3 is 14 residues long. Germline V CDR1 and CDR2: MNHEY, SVGEGT.

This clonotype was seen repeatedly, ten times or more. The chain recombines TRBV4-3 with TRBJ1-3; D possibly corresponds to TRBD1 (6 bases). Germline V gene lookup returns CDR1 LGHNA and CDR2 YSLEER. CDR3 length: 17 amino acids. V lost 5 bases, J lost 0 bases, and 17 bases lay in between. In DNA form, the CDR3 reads TGCGCCAGCAGCTCAGCCGGGACAAGCAACTCTGGAAACACCATATATTTT. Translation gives CASSSAGTSNSGNTIYF.